The present T cell receptor (beta chain) was sequenced within a study of control samples from healthy donors and cancer patients. This table comes from immunoSEQ multiplex PCR, and its TCRdb copy is limited to in-frame clones, with some not included. Of about 230,000 clones detected, roughly 80% appear once; the ten largest clones hold approximately 12%. V was cut by 6 bases and J by 5 bases, with 9 bases left in between. Germline loops: CDR1 SGHDT, CDR2 YYEEEE. This CDR3 has 11 amino acids. The V gene is TRBV5-6, the J gene TRBJ2-7; D is uncertain. The source of this sequence is a woman aged 55-69 years with lung cancer. The sample comprised PBMCs. Written as DNA, the CDR3 is TGTGCCAGCACCATTGGCCACGAGCAGTACTTC. This translates into CASTIGHEQYF.